This T cell receptor beta chain was profiled in a study of PD-L1 blockade in urothelial cancer. About the research overall: Patients took up atezolizumab in 2014 at 1,200 mg intravenously every 3 weeks. Blood analysis was done at 3 weeks (second dose) and 6 weeks after treatment began.

V shed 5 bases and J shed 5 bases, with 21 bases lying between them. CDR1 SEHNR and CDR2 FQNEAQ come from the germline V gene (reference sequence). CDR3 length equals 16 residues. The sample's time point: pretreatment peripheral blood. Anywhere from 1 to 8 samples came from each patient, spanning pretreatment and on-treatment. This table comes from immunoSEQ multiplex PCR, and its TCRdb copy is limited to in-frame clones, with some not included. Of tens of thousands of clones detected, around 85% appear once; the ten largest clones hold 14% to 15%. The V and J genes are TRBV7-9 and TRBJ2-5; D perhaps matches TRBD1 (6 bases). This specimen consisted of PBMCs, obtained around atezolizumab (anti-PD-L1) treatment. This clonotype was sampled from a man between 60 and 75 years old with urothelial cancer. CDR3 DNA: TGTGCCAGCAGCCCACCAGGGAACAGGGTAGTGGAGACCCAGTACTTC. Protein sequence: CASSPPGNRVVETQYF.